The text below deals with one T cell receptor (beta chain). Its matching antigen is unknown. The data derive from a study of T cell responses to AZD1222 COVID-19 vaccine. The protocol was immunoSEQ multiplex PCR, while the TCRdb copy is restricted to in-frame clones and leaves out a portion. In the table there are roughly 120,000 clones, 86% of which are singletons. The study, taken as a whole, reports: Unmutated variant regions are reportedly targeted by nearly half of spike-specific TCRs. CD4 TCRs linked to vaccination spanned spike, dominating at 160-218 and 743-854. Females made up more of the donors, who were largely white British, and clonal diversity may have come out too low.

Per germline, CDR1 LNHDA and CDR2 SQIVND (reference sequence). The CDR3 length is 15 residues. The V and J ends lost 6 bases and 3 bases respectively, with 17 bases between them. The source of this sequence is an adult in good health. Specimen: peripheral blood, collected on day 0 of AZD1222 vaccination. The chain combines TRBV19 with TRBJ1-2; a weak D match, TRBD1 (6 bases). The CDR3: CASRGTTGQDYGYTF. The CDR3 DNA is TGTGCCAGTAGGGGGACAACAGGGCAGGACTATGGCTACACCTTC.